Listed below are T cell receptor beta chains from one sample, sequenced in a study of Graves' ophthalmopathy and Graves' hyperthyroidism. Via MiXCR, TCRdb re-called the multiplex PCR reads, giving one row per CDR3 protein. The data contain under 350,000 distinct CDR3 sequences, 15% to 20% of them singletons. Sequencing was carried out using peripheral blood. The receptors come from an adult man with Graves' ophthalmopathy. Both conserved end residues are part of each CDR3. A D gene is named only where the DNA matches it firmly. Not every row has a clone size; where given, it reads once, few, many or a size class.

many,TRBJ2-2,TRBV4-2,TRBD2,TGTGCCAGCAGCCAAGATCCAGCGGGAGGACCGAACACCGGGGAGCTGTTTTTT,CASSQDPAGGPNTGELFF
-,TRBJ1-2,TRBV6-1,-,TGTGCCAGCAGTGAAAAGGCCGACTATGGCTACACCTTC,CASSEKADYGYTF
many,TRBJ2-5,TRBV7-2,TRBD2,TGTGCCAGCAGCTCGACTAGCGGGGGGGCCTCCTTAGAGACCCAGTACTTC,CASSSTSGGASLETQYF
many,TRBJ2-7,TRBV7-6,TRBD2,TGTGCCAGCAGCTTACCACTAGCGGGAACCTACGAGCAGTACTTC,CASSLPLAGTYEQYF
many,TRBJ2-5,TRBV5-5,TRBD2,TGTGCCAGCAGCTCCCCCTCTTTGCGGGAGGGCCTCAAGACCCAGTACTTC,CASSSPSLREGLKTQYF
many,TRBJ1-1,TRBV2,-,TGTGCCAGCAGTGAGACAGGCCTGAACACTGAAGCTTTCTTT,CASSETGLNTEAFF
few,TRBJ1-2,TRBV10-3,-,TGTGCCATCAAGTCAGGGGAATATGGCTACACCTTC,CAIKSGEYGYTF
many,TRBJ2-5,TRBV6-1,-,TGTGCCAGCAGTCCGACTAGTTGGCCCCAGTACTTC,CASSPTSWPQYF
-,TRBJ1-6,TRBV7-8,-,TGTGCCAGCCGCAAATCAGGGGACGGTTCACCCCTCCACTTT,CASRKSGDGSPLHF
many,TRBJ2-7,TRBV19,-,TGTGCCAGTAGTACCAAAGACGCAGGGGCGGGGGAGCAGTACTTC,CASSTKDAGAGEQYF
few,TRBJ1-2,TRBV7-2,-,TGTGCCAGCAGCTTAGTGCTCCAACCTGCCTATGGCTACATCTTC,CASSLVLQPAYGYIF
many,TRBJ1-1,TRBV29-1,-,TGCAGCGTGCAACAGCAGAACACTGAAGCTTTCTTT,CSVQQQNTEAFF
many,TRBJ1-3,TRBV4-1,-,TGCGCCAGCAGTCGAGGGTATGGGGACACCATATATTTT,CASSRGYGDTIYF
few,TRBJ1-1,TRBV6-1,TRBD1,TGTGCCAGCAGTCGGTCAACAGGGGGTAAAGCTTTCTTT,CASSRSTGGKAFF
-,TRBJ2-5,TRBV20-1,-,TGCAGTGCTAGCGGGGGCCATCAAGAGACCCAGTACTTC,CSASGGHQETQYF
many,TRBJ2-2,TRBV20-1,TRBD2,TGCAGTGCTAGAGTGTTTAGCGGGGGGGCCCAAACCGGGGAGCTGTTTTTT,CSARVFSGGAQTGELFF
many,TRBJ2-7,TRBV29-1,TRBD1,TGCAGCGTTGCCAGGGGGCAGAGGTACGAGCAGTACTTC,CSVARGQRYEQYF
many,TRBJ2-7,TRBV11-2,-,TGTGCCAGCGCCGTTGGTCACTACGAGCAGTACTTC,CASAVGHYEQYF
-,TRBJ1-1,TRBV28,TRBD1,TGTGCCAGCAGGCTCGGGACAGGGGTTTCTGAAGCTTTCTTT,CASRLGTGVSEAFF
-,TRBJ2-7,TRBV6-2/TRBV6-3,-,TGTGCCAGCAGTGATACAAGGGAGCAGTACTTC,CASSDTREQYF
-,TRBJ2-7,TRBV7-6,TRBD2,TGTGCCAGCAGCCCCCGACTAGCGGGAGGGCCTCACGAGCAGTACTTC,CASSPRLAGGPHEQYF
many,TRBJ2-6,TRBV7-3,TRBD2,TGTGCCAGCAGCTTGGGGGGGGCTGGGGCCAACGTCCTGACTTTC,CASSLGGAGANVLTF
-,TRBJ2-2,TRBV30,-,TGTGCCTGGAGTGTACGAACAGGGCTGCGTTTGACCGGGGAGCTGTTTTTT,CAWSVRTGLRLTGELFF
-,TRBJ1-2,TRBV10-1,-,TGCGCCAGCAGTTTTGGGACGGAGTATGGCTACACCTTC,CASSFGTEYGYTF
-,TRBJ2-6,TRBV6-1,-,TGTGCCAGCAGGCGCACAGGGACTGGGGCCAACGTCCTGACTTTC,CASRRTGTGANVLTF
many,TRBJ2-3,TRBV27,-,TGTGCCAGCAGTTATTGGGAGGCAGATACGCAGTATTTT,CASSYWEADTQYF
few,TRBJ2-7,TRBV28,TRBD2,TGTGCCAGCGGACTAGCGGAGGACTACGAGCAGTACTTC,CASGLAEDYEQYF
many,TRBJ1-5,TRBV19,TRBD1,TGTGCCATTACAGGGGGTCCCAATCAGCCCCAGCATTTT,CAITGGPNQPQHF
many,TRBJ1-4,TRBV2,TRBD1,TGTGCCAGCAGACAGGGACAGGGCTCCGGTGAAAAACTGTTTTTT,CASRQGQGSGEKLFF
many,TRBJ2-5,TRBV4-1,-,TGCGCCAGCAGCCAAGTGTGGGCGGAGACCCAGTACTTC,CASSQVWAETQYF
many,TRBJ2-7,TRBV28,TRBD1,TGTGCCAGCAGCTCCGGACAGGAGAGGCAGTACTTC,CASSSGQERQYF
many,TRBJ2-3,TRBV6-2/TRBV6-3,-,TGTGCCAGCAGTAGTATTCTTACGCAGTATTTT,CASSSILTQYF
many,TRBJ2-7,TRBV13,TRBD1,TGTGCCGGCAGCCCGACAGGGAGCTACGAGCAGTACTTC,CAGSPTGSYEQYF
many,TRBJ2-6,TRBV6-1,TRBD1,TGTGCCAGCAGAGACAGGTATCCGGACAGGGGATCTGGGGCCAACGTCCTGACTTTC,CASRDRYPDRGSGANVLTF
many,TRBJ2-5,TRBV6-5,-,TGTGCCAGCAGTTATAACGGGTTCGGGGGCCCAGAGACCCAGTACTTC,CASSYNGFGGPETQYF
many,TRBJ2-5,TRBV20-1,-,TGCAGTGCTAGAGATCAGGGGGGGGGCGGGAGCGTCGAGACCCAGTACTTC,CSARDQGGGGSVETQYF
-,TRBJ1-1,TRBV29-1,TRBD1,TGCAGCGGCCGGGACAGAGTCACTGAAGCTTTCTTT,CSGRDRVTEAFF
many,TRBJ1-5,TRBV20-1,-,TGCAGTGCTGGGAGACAGAGGTCGCATCAGCCCCAGCATTTT,CSAGRQRSHQPQHF
-,TRBJ1-2,TRBV29-1,TRBD1,TGCAGCGTGAGAGACAGGGCGGCCTATGGCTACACCTTC,CSVRDRAAYGYTF
many,TRBJ2-7,TRBV3-1,-,TGTGCCAGCAGCCTTAGAGACGGAGCGGGTCCCTACGAGCAGTACTTC,CASSLRDGAGPYEQYF
many,TRBJ2-5,TRBV9,TRBD1,TGTGCCAGCAGCGTACTTGGGACAGGGGGCTTGGAGACCCAGTACTTC,CASSVLGTGGLETQYF
-,TRBJ1-1,TRBV6-2/TRBV6-3,-,TGTGCCAGCAGTTATTCTCCAAGGGACACTGAAGCTTTCTTT,CASSYSPRDTEAFF
-,TRBJ2-5,TRBV7-3,TRBD2,TGTGCCAGCAGCCCGGCGGGGGGGCTTGAGACCCAGTACTTC,CASSPAGGLETQYF
-,TRBJ1-2,TRBV29-1,-,TGCAGCGTTGCCCTAGGGCAGGGGAACTATGGCTACACCTTC,CSVALGQGNYGYTF
many,TRBJ1-2,TRBV24-1,-,TGTGCCACCAGTAAGGAGGATGGCTACACCTTC,CATSKEDGYTF
-,TRBJ2-2,TRBV6-1,TRBD1,TGTGCCAGCAGGCCGGGACAGGGACGTACCGGGGAGCTGTTTTTT,CASRPGQGRTGELFF
many,TRBJ2-7,TRBV28,TRBD1,TGTGCCAGCAGTACCCCCGGGCAGGGGGCTAACGAGCAGTACTTC,CASSTPGQGANEQYF
many,TRBJ2-6,TRBV28,-,TGTGCCAGCAGTTCCCAGGGTGCTGGGGCCAACGTCCTGACTTTC,CASSSQGAGANVLTF
many,TRBJ2-7,TRBV11-1,TRBD1,TGTGCCAGCCGCCAACCGGGACAGGGCTCCGAGCAGTACTTC,CASRQPGQGSEQYF
-,TRBJ1-1,TRBV12-3/TRBV12-4,-,TGTGCCAGCAGTTTTCACGGGGTCGGCACTGAAGCTTTCTTT,CASSFHGVGTEAFF
few,TRBJ1-1,TRBV28,-,TGTGCCAGCAGCTTGGACAGACTCAACACTGAAGCTTTCTTT,CASSLDRLNTEAFF
many,TRBJ1-3,TRBV10-3,TRBD1,TGTGCCATCAGGGGACAGTCCTCTGGAAACACCATATATTTT,CAIRGQSSGNTIYF
many,TRBJ1-2,TRBV28,-,TGTGCCAGCAGTTTATATACAGGCTCTAACTATGGCTACACCTTC,CASSLYTGSNYGYTF
many,TRBJ1-5,TRBV25-1,-,TGTGCCAGCAGTGCGGACATTCTTCAGCCCCAGCATTTT,CASSADILQPQHF
many,TRBJ1-5,TRBV20-1,TRBD1,TGCAGTGCTAGTTACCCGACAGGGAATCAGCCCCAGCATTTT,CSASYPTGNQPQHF